This record looks at one T cell receptor (beta chain) sequence and its context. Its antigen is undetermined. The germline V gene has CDR1 GTSNPN and CDR2 SVGIG (reference sequence). This CDR3 comprises 14 residues. After removal of 2 bases from V and 3 bases from J, the junction contained 4 bases not matched to a gene. These data originate in a study of T-cell reconstitution after alpha-beta-depleted transplantation in children. Findings of the study overall: By one year post-transplant, T-cell counts and diversity largely arose from T cells that were newly produced. After transplant, high TCRbeta diversity at day 60 in some patients arose from surviving recipient T cells and thymic progenitors.

Unique molecular identifiers were used to barcode this TCRbeta library. TCRdb itself ran the PCR reads through MiXCR, one entry per CDR3 protein. The table records fewer than 700,000 distinct CDR3 sequences, 10% to 15% of them present only once. The sequence was collected from a male patient younger than 18 who had a stem cell transplant for acute myeloid leukemia, so the T cells may come from the graft donor. The sample consisted of PBMCs, mostly from graft donor cells, taken 360 days after TCRalphabeta/CD19-depleted stem cell transplant. The chain carries TRBV30 and TRBJ2-1; 7 bases are shared with TRBD2. The CDR3 bases are TGTGCCTGGAGTCCCACTAGCGTCTACAATGAGCAGTTCTTC. The encoded protein is CAWSPTSVYNEQFF.